A single sample gave rise to the 25 T cell receptor beta chains below, sequenced in a study of control samples from healthy donors and cancer patients. Profiling relied on immunoSEQ multiplex PCR, and the TCRdb table lists in-frame clones only, not all of them. The sample holds about 75,000 clones, roughly 80% seen once. The material sequenced was blood. Receptors originate from a man between 45 and 60 years old in good health.

V is TRBV5-6 and J is TRBJ1-1; D not resolved. The CDR3 covers 15 residues. CDR1 is SGHDT and CDR2 is YYEEEE in the germline V gene. Trimming stripped 4 bases from V and 2 bases from J, with 15 bases between. Here the CDR3 DNA reads TGTGCCAGCAGCCCAATTAATCAGGTAAACACTGAAGCTTTCTTT. This codes for CASSPINQVNTEAFF.

The chain joins TRBV7-2 to TRBJ2-7, with D perhaps matching TRBD2 (5 bases). With 5 bases removed from V and 6 bases from J, the gap between germline ends came to 14 bases. This CDR3 is 13 amino acids long. Germline CDR1 and CDR2: SGHTA and FQGNSA. The CDR3 spells CASSPPGWVEQYF. In DNA, the CDR3 is TGTGCCAGCAGCCCTCCGGGGTGGGTCGAGCAGTACTTC.

The rearrangement joins TRBV10-2 to TRBJ2-2, with D perhaps assigned TRBD1 or TRBD2 (5 bases each). Germline assignment: CDR1 WSHSY and CDR2 SAAADI. The CDR3 runs 14 residues. Trimming removed 7 bases from V and 0 bases from J, with 9 bases in between. CDR3 protein: CASNQGPNTGELFF. In DNA, the CDR3 is TGCGCCAGCAATCAGGGACCGAACACCGGGGAGCTGTTTTTT.

This clone showed up just once. The V and J genes are TRBV11-2 and TRBJ1-2; no clear D. Trimming cost V 0 bases and J 6 bases, with 14 bases left between them. From germline, CDR1 is SGHAT and CDR2 FQNNGV. The CDR3 contains 15 residues. The CDR3: CASSLDLIIGDGYTF. In DNA, the CDR3 is TGTGCCAGCAGCTTAGATCTAATTATCGGGGATGGCTACACCTTC.

The genes are TRBV28 and TRBJ1-2; no firm D call. The CDR3 contains 12 residues. V was clipped by 10 bases and J by 3 bases, with 12 bases between them. Germline V CDR1 and CDR2: MDHEN, SYDVKM. The DNA for the CDR3 is TGTGCCACCCATGCGGTTTACTATGGCTACACCTTC. Amino acid sequence: CATHAVYYGYTF.

The chain couples TRBV5-1 to TRBJ1-1; unclear D gene. V lost 4 bases, J lost 1 base, and 8 bases lay in between. Looked up from germline, CDR1 is SGHRS and CDR2 is YFSETQ. CDR3 size: 13 residues. CDR3 nucleotide sequence: TGCGCCAGCAGCCGGCGGGGGAACACTGAAGCTTTCTTT. Translated: CASSRRGNTEAFF. Variable domain in full (rest from reference TRBV5-1 and TRBJ1-1): KAGVTQTPRYLIKTRGQQVTLSCSPISGHRSVSWYQQTPGQGLQFLFEYFSETQRNKGNFPGRFSGRQFSNSRSEMNVSTLELGDSALYLCASSRRGNTEAFFGQGTRLTVV.

This chain uses TRBV19 with TRBJ1-2; 7 bases match TRBD1. The CDR3 has 18 residues. V shed 5 bases, J shed 1 base, and the junction held 16 bases outside the gene matches. CDR1 is LNHDA, CDR2 SQIVND, per germline (reference sequence). The CDR3 here is CASSAPRDRSAHNYGYTF. The CDR3 DNA sequence: TGTGCCAGTAGTGCCCCTCGGGACAGAAGTGCGCATAACTATGGCTACACCTTC.

The CDR3: CASSWGLAGGMRSTDTQYF. The CDR3 coding sequence is TGTGCCAGCAGCTGGGGACTAGCGGGAGGTATGAGGAGCACAGATACGCAGTATTTT. This sequence joins TRBV5-6 and TRBJ2-3, with 15 bases fitting TRBD2. This CDR3 is built from 19 residues. Germline V gene lookup returns CDR1 SGHDT and CDR2 YYEEEE. V lost 3 bases to trimming and J lost 0 bases; unmatched junction nucleotides: 8.

V is TRBV15 and J is TRBJ2-2; the match to TRBD1 covers 9 bases. The germline V gene encodes CDR1 LNHNV and CDR2 YYDKDF (reference sequence). With 4 bases clipped from V and 5 bases from J, the junction kept 2 bases outside the gene matches. The CDR3 totals 14 residues. The CDR3 sequence is CATSMDRGTGELFF. DNA for the CDR3: TGTGCCACCAGCATGGACAGGGGAACCGGGGAGCTGTTTTTT.

This chain links TRBV7-6 with TRBJ1-3, with 7 bases matching TRBD1. Germline V gene sequence: CDR1 SGHVS, CDR2 FNYEAQ. After removal of 3 bases from V and 1 base from J, the junction contained 6 bases not matched to a gene. CDR3 size: 16 residues. CDR3 in amino acids: CASSLEGANSGNTIYF. In DNA form, the CDR3 reads TGTGCCAGCAGCTTGGAGGGGGCGAATTCTGGAAACACCATATATTTT.

The chain carries TRBV24-1 and TRBJ1-5; 11 bases line up with TRBD1. CDR1 KGHDR and CDR2 SFDVKD come from the germline V gene. The V and J ends lost 10 bases and 6 bases, in that order; junction bases with no gene match: 19. The CDR3 runs 18 residues. The chain's CDR3 is CATQQIGQGATVGQPQHF. CDR3 DNA sequence: TGTGCCACACAACAAATCGGACAGGGGGCGACGGTTGGTCAGCCCCAGCATTTT.

The chain links TRBV7-9 to TRBJ2-3; no clear D. Germline assignment: CDR1 SEHNR and CDR2 FQNEAQ (reference sequence). V lost 6 bases, J lost 2 bases, and 6 bases lay in between. CDR3 length: 12 residues. CDR3 bases: TGTGCCAGCAGTTCGACCACAGATACGCAGTATTTT. Amino acids: CASSSTTDTQYF.

The chain uses TRBV12-3 or TRBV12-4 and TRBJ1-1, with D possibly matching TRBD1 (6 bases). The V end was cut by 6 bases, the J end by 2 bases, with 10 bases between. The CDR3 runs to 13 residues. Here the CDR3 reads CASRTGLNTEAFF. The CDR3 DNA reads as TGTGCCAGCAGGACAGGCCTTAACACTGAAGCTTTCTTT.

This chain uses TRBV18 with TRBJ2-1; D is possibly TRBD1 (5 bases). The CDR3 runs 18 residues. The V gene's germline CDR1 is KGHSH and CDR2 LQKENI. The ends were cut back, 3 bases at V and 4 bases at J, with 22 bases in the middle. The CDR3 spells CASSPRNGHPSGYNEQFF. DNA of the CDR3: TGTGCCAGCTCACCGCGAAATGGACACCCGTCGGGTTACAATGAGCAGTTCTTC.

The genes are TRBV30 and TRBJ1-5, with D unclear. Looked up from germline, CDR1 is GTSNPN and CDR2 is SVGIG (reference sequence). Trimming stripped 1 base from V and 7 bases from J, with 11 bases between. The CDR3 loop spans 13 amino acids. The CDR3 DNA sequence: TGTGCCTGGAGTGAACTTGCGAGGCAGCCCCAGCATTTT. Protein: CAWSELARQPQHF.

In this sample, this clone turned up once. The rearrangement uses TRBV6-2 or TRBV6-3 and TRBJ1-1; maybe TRBD1 (5 bases). The germline V gene has CDR1 MNHEY and CDR2 SVGEGT. V lost 2 bases and J lost 4, with 20 bases in between. The CDR3 consists of 17 residues. CDR3 residues: CASSYDRNRSTATEAFF. The CDR3 DNA reads as TGTGCCAGCAGTTACGATAGAAACAGGTCCACCGCCACTGAAGCTTTCTTT.

CDR3 protein: CAWSVPSGEQYF. CDR3 coding DNA: TGTGCCTGGAGTGTACCTTCCGGCGAGCAGTACTTC. This rearrangement joins TRBV30 to TRBJ2-7, with D hard to call. CDR1 and CDR2 (germline): GTSNPN, SVGIG (reference sequence). CDR3 length: 12 residues. V lost 0 bases, J lost 6 bases, and 9 bases lay in between.

The chain combines TRBV11-3 with TRBJ2-4; a weak D match, TRBD2 (6 bases). V lost 0 bases to trimming and J lost 0 bases, with 15 bases between them. This CDR3 contains 18 residues. Germline-derived CDR1 and CDR2 are SGHNT and YENEEA. CDR3 region: CASSLDQASAGAKNIQYF. CDR3 nucleotide sequence: TGTGCCAGCAGCTTAGATCAGGCTAGCGCAGGAGCCAAAAACATTCAGTACTTC.

This clone appeared once. The chain recombines TRBV9 with TRBJ1-3; possibly TRBD1 for D (6 bases). V lost 4 bases, J lost 4 bases, and 12 bases lay in between. The CDR3 is made up of 14 amino acids. Germline V gene lookup returns CDR1 SGDLS and CDR2 YYNGEE. The CDR3 DNA reads as TGTGCCAGCAGCCCCCGGACAGAAGGAAACACCATATATTTT. It is translated as CASSPRTEGNTIYF.

This clone is a singleton in its sample. The chain recombines TRBV7-9 with TRBJ2-7; 12 bases are shared with TRBD2. Losses at the gene ends were 5 bases for V and 4 bases for J; bases not matched to a gene: 3. Germline V gene data show CDR1 as SEHNR and CDR2 as FQNEAQ (reference sequence). The CDR3 is made up of 14 amino acids. The CDR3 spells CASSRGLAGYEQYF. Written as DNA, the CDR3 is TGTGCCAGCAGCCGTGGACTAGCGGGGTACGAGCAGTACTTC.

V and J are TRBV19 and TRBJ2-7, with a possible D match to TRBD1 (5 bases). CDR3 length equals 13 residues. The germline V gene encodes CDR1 LNHDA and CDR2 SQIVND (reference sequence). Between the trimmed V and J ends, which lost 2 bases and 6 bases, there was a span of 11 bases. CDR3 protein: CASSIHIRGEQYF. CDR3 sequence (DNA): TGTGCCAGTAGTATACACATAAGGGGCGAGCAGTACTTC.

The chain uses TRBV5-1 and TRBJ1-1, with 11 bases identical to TRBD1. Trimming removed 0 bases from V and 2 bases from J; junction bases left unmatched: 3. CDR1 and CDR2 (germline): SGHRS, YFSETQ. The CDR3 loop spans 16 amino acids. The CDR3 DNA sequence: TGCGCCAGCAGCTTGGAACGGACAGGGGGCAACACTGAAGCTTTCTTT. Translation: CASSLERTGGNTEAFF.

This chain connects TRBV10-2 to TRBJ2-3, with TRBD2 identical over 7 bases. In germline, CDR1 is WSHSY, CDR2 SAAADI. The CDR3 consists of 16 residues. The junction had 9 bases not matched to a gene; V was cut back by 1 base and J by 5 bases. The CDR3 DNA reads as TGCGCCAGCAGTGAGTTCCCTAGCGGCTTCCTAGATACGCAGTATTTT. Translated, it gives CASSEFPSGFLDTQYF.

The rearrangement links TRBV12-3 or TRBV12-4 to TRBJ2-7; 8 nucleotides match TRBD1. The CDR3 loop spans 12 amino acids. V gave up 6 bases and J gave up 6 bases; unmatched junction bases: 4. The CDR3 sequence: CASSDRGSEQYF. DNA of the CDR3: TGTGCCAGCAGCGACAGGGGTAGCGAGCAGTACTTC.

This clone has just one count. The V and J genes are TRBV21-1 and TRBJ2-7; the table's D call, TRBD2, has no DNA check behind it. TRBV21-1 corresponds to a pseudogene. The CDR3 runs 14 residues. CDR3 region: CASSGLAEEYEQYF. For the CDR3, the DNA is TGTGCCAGCAGCGGGCTAGCGGAGGAGTACGAGCAGTACTTC.